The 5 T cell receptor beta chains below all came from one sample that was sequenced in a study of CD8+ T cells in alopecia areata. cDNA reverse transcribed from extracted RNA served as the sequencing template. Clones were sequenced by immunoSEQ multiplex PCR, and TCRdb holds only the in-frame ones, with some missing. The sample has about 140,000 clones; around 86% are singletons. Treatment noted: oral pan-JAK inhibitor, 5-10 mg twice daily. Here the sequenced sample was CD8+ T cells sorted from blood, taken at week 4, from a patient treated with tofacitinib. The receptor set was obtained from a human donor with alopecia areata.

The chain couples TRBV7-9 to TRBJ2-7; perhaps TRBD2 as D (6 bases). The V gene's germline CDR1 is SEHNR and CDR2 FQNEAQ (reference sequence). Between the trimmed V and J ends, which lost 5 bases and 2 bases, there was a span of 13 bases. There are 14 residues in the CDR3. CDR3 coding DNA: TGTGCCAGCAGCCCCACGACGGGGGCCTACGAGCAGTACTTC. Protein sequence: CASSPTTGAYEQYF.

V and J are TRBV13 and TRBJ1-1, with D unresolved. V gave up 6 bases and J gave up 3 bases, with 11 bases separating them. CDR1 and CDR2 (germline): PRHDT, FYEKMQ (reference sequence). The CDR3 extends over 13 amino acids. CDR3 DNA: TGTGCCAGCAGTCAGGTAGGCGACACTGAAGCTTTCTTT. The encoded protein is CASSQVGDTEAFF.

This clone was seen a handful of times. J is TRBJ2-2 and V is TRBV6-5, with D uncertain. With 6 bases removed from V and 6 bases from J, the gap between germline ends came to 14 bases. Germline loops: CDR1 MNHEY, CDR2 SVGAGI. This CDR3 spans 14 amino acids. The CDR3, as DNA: TGTGCCAGCAGCGCTAACCTAGAGCCCGGGGAGCTGTTTTTT. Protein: CASSANLEPGELFF.

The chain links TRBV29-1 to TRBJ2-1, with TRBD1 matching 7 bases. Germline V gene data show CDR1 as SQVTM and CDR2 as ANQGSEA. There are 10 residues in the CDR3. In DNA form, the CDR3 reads TGCAGTGGAGACAGGGATGAGCAGTTCTTC. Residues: CSGDRDEQFF.

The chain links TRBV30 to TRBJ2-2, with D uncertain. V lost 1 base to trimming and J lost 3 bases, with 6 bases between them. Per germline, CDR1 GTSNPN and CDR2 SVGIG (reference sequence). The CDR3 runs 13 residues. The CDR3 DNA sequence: TGTGCCTGGAGTGAGGCGTACACCGGGGAGCTGTTTTTT. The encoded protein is CAWSEAYTGELFF.